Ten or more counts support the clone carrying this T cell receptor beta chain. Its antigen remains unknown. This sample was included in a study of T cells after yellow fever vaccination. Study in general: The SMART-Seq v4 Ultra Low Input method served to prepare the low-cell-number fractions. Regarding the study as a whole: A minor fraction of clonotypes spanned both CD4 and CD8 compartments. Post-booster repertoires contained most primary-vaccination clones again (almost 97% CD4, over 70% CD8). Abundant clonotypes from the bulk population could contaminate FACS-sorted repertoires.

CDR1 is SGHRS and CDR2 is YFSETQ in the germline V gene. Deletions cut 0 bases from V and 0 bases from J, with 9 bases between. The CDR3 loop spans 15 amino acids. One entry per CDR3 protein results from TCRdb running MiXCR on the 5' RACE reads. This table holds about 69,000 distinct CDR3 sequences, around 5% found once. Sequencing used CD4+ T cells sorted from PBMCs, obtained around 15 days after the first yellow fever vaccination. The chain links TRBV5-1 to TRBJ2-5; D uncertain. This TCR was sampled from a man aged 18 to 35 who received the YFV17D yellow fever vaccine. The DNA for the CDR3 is TGCGCCAGCAGCTTGGTAGGTCAGAACCAAGAGACCCAGTACTTC. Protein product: CASSLVGQNQETQYF.